This section outlines one T cell receptor beta chain sequence together with its context. The study team obtained lesional scalp punch biopsies and peripheral blood from alopecia areata patients. The sample belongs to a study of CD8+ T cells in alopecia areata. Isolated RNA was reverse transcribed into cDNA used as the sequencing template. TCRdb keeps only in-frame clones here, not all; method: immunoSEQ multiplex PCR. The table has about 97,000 clones, 41% seen once. This clonotype originated in a human donor with alopecia areata. The sample comprised CD4+ T cells sorted from blood.

CDR3 coding DNA: TGTGCCAGCAGCCAAGCCTCCTTAGGGGCAATCTCCTACAATGAGCAGTTCTTC. It translates to CASSQASLGAISYNEQFF. This chain uses TRBV4-2 with TRBJ2-1; possible D gene TRBD1, 5 bases. Germline CDR1 LGHNA, CDR2 YNFKEQ. The CDR3 extends over 18 amino acids. Trimming pared 1 base from V and 0 bases from J, leaving 16 bases between.